This TCR beta chain was sequenced in a study of cytomegalovirus exposure and HLA in healthy donors. The overall study: The 120 validation repertoires, a later analysis reported, used the same platform as the roughly 660 repertoires from the first cohort. Study-level results: A few chains linked to CMV were shown in vitro to be specific for CMV antigens. Cytomegalovirus-associated TCR beta chains were listed, numbering under 200.

CDR1 and CDR2 from the germline V gene are LNHDA and SQIVND (reference sequence). The length of the CDR3 is 14 residues. V was cut by 2 bases and J by 0 bases, with 7 bases left in between. A note on this clone: Its antigen is not known.

The data were produced by immunoSEQ multiplex PCR, yet TCRdb's version contains in-frame clones alone and is incomplete. Of 200,000 to 250,000 clones in the sample, roughly 87% were seen once. This chain connects TRBV19 to TRBJ1-1, with D unresolved. Sequenced sample: PBMCs. This sequence originates from a woman aged 18-30 years in good health and CMV-seropositive. The CDR3 DNA reads TGTGCCAGTAGTATAAATAGAGTGAACACTGAAGCTTTCTTT. It encodes CASSINRVNTEAFF.